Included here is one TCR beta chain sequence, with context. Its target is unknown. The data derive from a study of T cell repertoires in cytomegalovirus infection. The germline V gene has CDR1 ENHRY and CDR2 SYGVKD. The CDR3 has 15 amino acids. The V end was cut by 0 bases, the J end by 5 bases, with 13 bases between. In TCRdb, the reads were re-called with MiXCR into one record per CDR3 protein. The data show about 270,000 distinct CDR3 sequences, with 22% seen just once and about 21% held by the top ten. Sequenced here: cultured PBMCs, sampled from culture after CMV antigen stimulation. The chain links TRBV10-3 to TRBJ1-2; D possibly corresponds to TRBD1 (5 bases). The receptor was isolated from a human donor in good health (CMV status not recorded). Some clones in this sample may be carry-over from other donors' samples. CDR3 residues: CAISESAGSGYGYTF. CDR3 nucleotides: TGTGCCATCAGTGAGTCGGCAGGGAGCGGGTATGGCTACACCTTC.